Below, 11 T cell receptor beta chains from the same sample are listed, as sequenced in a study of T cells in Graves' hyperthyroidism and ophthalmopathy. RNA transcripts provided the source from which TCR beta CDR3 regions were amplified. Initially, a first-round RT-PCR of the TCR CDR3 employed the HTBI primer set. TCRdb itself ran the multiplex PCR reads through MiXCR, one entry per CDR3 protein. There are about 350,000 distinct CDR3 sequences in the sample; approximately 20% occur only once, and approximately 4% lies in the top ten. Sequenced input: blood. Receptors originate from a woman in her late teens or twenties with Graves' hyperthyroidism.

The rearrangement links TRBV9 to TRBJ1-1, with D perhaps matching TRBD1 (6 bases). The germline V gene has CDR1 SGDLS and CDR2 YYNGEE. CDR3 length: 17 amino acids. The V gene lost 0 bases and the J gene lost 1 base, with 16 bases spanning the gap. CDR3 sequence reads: CASSVAGFTGKNTEAFF. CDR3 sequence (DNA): TGTGCCAGCAGCGTAGCTGGGTTTACAGGGAAGAACACTGAAGCTTTCTTT.

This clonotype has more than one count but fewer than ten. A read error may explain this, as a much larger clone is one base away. For the CDR3, the DNA is TGCGCCGGCAGCTTGGTTGTCAGGTCGTCCGGCTACACCTTC. This translates into CAGSLVVRSSGYTF. The chain carries TRBV5-1 and TRBJ1-2; D call uncertain. CDR3 length: 14 residues. The germline V gene has CDR1 SGHRS and CDR2 YFSETQ.

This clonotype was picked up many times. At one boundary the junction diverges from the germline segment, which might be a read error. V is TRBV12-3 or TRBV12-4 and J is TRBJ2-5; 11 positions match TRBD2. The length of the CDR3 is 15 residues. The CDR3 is CASSVAGGREETQYF. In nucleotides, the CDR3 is TGTGCCAGCAGTGTAGCGGGGGGGCGCGAAGAGACCCAGTACTTC.

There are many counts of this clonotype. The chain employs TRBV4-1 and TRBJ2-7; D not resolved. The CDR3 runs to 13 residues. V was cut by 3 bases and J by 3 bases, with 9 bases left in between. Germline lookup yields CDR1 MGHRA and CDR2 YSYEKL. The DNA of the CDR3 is TGCGCCAGCAGCCACCCAGGAAACTACGAGCAGTACTTC. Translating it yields CASSHPGNYEQYF.

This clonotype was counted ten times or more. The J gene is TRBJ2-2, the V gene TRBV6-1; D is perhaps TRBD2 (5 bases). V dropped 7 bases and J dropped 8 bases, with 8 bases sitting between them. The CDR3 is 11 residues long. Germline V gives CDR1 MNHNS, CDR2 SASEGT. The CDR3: CASTGLGELFF. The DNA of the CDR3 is TGTGCCAGCACGGGGTTGGGGGAGCTGTTTTTT.

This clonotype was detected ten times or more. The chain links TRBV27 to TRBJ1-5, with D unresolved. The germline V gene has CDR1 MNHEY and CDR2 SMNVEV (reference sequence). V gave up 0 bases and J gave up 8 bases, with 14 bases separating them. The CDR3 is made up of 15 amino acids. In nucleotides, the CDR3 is TGTGCCAGCAGTTTATCTCGGCGTGCGATTGAGCCCCAGCATTTT. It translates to CASSLSRRAIEPQHF.

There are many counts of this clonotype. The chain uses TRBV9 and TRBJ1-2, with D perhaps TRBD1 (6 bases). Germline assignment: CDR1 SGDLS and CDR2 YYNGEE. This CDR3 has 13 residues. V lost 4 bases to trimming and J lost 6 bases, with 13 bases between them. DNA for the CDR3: TGTGCCAGCAGCCCTCAGGGGCGCCATGGCTACACCTTC. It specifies CASSPQGRHGYTF.

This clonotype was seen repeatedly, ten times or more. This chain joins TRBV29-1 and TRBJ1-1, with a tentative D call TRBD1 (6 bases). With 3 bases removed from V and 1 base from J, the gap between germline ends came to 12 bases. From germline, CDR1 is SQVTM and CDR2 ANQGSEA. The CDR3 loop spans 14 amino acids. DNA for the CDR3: TGCAGCGTTGAGGGAGACAGGCGGAACACTGAAGCTTTCTTT. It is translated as CSVEGDRRNTEAFF.

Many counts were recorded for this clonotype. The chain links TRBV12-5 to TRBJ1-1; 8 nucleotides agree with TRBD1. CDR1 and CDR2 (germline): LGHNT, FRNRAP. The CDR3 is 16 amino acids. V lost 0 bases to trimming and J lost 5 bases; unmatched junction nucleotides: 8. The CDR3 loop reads CASGLVLDRGFTEAFF. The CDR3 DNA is TGTGCTAGTGGTTTGGTACTCGACAGGGGCTTTACTGAAGCTTTCTTT.

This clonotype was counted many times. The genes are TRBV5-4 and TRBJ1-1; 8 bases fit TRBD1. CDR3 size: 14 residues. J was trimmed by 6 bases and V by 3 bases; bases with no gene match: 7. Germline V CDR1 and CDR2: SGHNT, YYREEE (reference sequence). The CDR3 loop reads CASSWGQVLSEAFF. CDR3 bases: TGTGCCAGCAGCTGGGGACAGGTGTTATCTGAAGCTTTCTTT.

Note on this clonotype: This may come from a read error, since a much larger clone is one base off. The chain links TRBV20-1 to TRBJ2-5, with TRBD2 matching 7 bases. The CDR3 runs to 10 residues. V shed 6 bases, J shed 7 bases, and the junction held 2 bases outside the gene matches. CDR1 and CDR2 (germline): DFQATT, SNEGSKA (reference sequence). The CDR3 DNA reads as TGCAGTGCCACGGGGGGGACCCAGTACTTC. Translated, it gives CSATGGTQYF.